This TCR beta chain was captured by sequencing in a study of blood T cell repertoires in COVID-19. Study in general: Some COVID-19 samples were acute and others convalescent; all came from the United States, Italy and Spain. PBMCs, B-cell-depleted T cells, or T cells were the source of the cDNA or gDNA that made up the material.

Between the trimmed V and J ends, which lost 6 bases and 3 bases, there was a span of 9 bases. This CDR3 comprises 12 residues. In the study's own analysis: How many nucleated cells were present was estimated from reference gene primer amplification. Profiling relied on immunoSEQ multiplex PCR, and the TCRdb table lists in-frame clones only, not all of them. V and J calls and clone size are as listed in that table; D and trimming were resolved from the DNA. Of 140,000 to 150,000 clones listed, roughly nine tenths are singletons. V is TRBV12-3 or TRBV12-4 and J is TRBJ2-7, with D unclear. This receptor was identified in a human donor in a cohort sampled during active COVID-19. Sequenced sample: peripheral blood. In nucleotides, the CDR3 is TGTGCCAGCAGCCCCCCCCGCTACGAGCAGTACTTC. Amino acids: CASSPPRYEQYF.